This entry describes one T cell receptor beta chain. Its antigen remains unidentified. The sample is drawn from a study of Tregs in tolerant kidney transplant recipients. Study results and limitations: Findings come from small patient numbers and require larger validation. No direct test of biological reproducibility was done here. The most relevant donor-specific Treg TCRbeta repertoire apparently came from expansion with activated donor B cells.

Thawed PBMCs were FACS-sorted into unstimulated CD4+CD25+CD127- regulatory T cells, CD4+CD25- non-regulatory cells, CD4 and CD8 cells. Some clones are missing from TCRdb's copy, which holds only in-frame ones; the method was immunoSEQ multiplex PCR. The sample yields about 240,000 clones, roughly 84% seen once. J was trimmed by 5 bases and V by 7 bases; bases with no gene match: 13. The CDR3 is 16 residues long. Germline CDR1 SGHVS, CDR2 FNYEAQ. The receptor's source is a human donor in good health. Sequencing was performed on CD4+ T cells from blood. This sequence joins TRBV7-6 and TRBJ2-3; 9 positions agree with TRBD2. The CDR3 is CASTTGAGGPGDTQYF. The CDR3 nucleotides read TGTGCCAGCACCACGGGGGCGGGAGGGCCGGGAGATACGCAGTATTTT.